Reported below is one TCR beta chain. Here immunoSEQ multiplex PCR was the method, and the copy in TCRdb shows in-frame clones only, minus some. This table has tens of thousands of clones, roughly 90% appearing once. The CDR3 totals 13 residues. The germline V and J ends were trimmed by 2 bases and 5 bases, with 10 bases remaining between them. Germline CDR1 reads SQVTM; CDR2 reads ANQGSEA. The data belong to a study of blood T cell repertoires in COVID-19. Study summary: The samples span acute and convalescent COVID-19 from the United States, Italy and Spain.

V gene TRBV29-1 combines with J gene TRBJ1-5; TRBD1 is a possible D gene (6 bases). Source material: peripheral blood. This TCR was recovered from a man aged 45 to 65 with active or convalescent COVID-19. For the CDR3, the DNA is TGCAGCGTTGAAACAGGGCCATATCAGCCCCAGCATTTT. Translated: CSVETGPYQPQHF.